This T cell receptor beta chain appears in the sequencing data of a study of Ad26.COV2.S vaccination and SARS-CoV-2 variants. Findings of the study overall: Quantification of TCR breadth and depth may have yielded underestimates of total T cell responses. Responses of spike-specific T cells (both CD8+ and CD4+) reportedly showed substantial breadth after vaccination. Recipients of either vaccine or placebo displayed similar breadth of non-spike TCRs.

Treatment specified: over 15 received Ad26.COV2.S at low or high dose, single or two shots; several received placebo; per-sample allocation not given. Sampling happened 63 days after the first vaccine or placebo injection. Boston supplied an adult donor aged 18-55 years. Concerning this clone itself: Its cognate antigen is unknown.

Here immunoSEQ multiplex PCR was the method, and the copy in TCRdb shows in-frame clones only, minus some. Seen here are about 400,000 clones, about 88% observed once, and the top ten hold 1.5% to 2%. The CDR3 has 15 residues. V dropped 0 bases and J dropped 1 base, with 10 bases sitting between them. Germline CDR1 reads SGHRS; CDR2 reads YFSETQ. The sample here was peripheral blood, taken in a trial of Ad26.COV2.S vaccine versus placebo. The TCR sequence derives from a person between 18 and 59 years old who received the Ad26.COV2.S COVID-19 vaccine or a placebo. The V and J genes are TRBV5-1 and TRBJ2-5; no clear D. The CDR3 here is CASSLEGGIQETQYF. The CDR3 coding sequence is TGCGCCAGCAGCTTGGAGGGTGGCATCCAAGAGACCCAGTACTTC. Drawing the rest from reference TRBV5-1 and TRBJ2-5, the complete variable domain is KAGVTQTPRYLIKTRGQQVTLSCSPISGHRSVSWYQQTPGQGLQFLFEYFSETQRNKGNFPGRFSGRQFSNSRSEMNVSTLELGDSALYLCASSLEGGIQETQYFGPGTRLLVL.